This TCR beta chain was sequenced for a study of cytomegalovirus exposure and HLA in healthy donors. Primers included in the PCR were 60 Vbeta and 13 Jbeta primers. Original methodology: A follow-up analysis tallied 70 million to 80 million unique TCR beta chains, approximately 10 million shared. Generated by immunoSEQ multiplex PCR, the TCRdb table keeps only in-frame clones and is missing some. Clone size and the V and J calls come from that table; the DNA yielded D and trimming. The sample has 150,000 to 200,000 clones; 65% to 80% are singletons. The study, taken as a whole, reports: Segments of the TCR beta V type were, in most cases, productive about 87% or about 30% of the time in an earlier analysis. The dataset shows that most TCR sequences were rare, while some public TCRs occurred in many donors.

Regarding this clone: Its antigen remains unknown.

The TCR was taken from a woman between 35 and 50 years old in good health and CMV-seronegative. Material for sequencing was PBMCs.

This chain's CDR3 is CASSIERARGGAQDYGYTF. The CDR3 DNA is TGTGCCAGTAGTATAGAGAGGGCTCGCGGGGGGGCGCAGGACTATGGCTACACCTTC. The chain has TRBV19 and TRBJ1-2; D possibly corresponds to TRBD1 (6 bases). V lost 0 bases and J 3 bases, leaving 23 bases between the germline ends. The germline V gene has CDR1 LNHDA and CDR2 SQIVND (reference sequence). The CDR3 length is 19 residues.